Listed here is a single T cell receptor (beta chain). Its antigen target is currently unknown. Per-nucleotide qualities are absent, and no much larger clonotype sits a single base away. The cohort was made up of hundreds of healthy bone marrow donors. All cohort members were sampled while nominally healthy, although unrecorded immune exposures were likely present. The donor tested CMV seropositive and was one of the 289 seropositive cohort members. Each donor provided a peripheral blood sample, and peripheral blood mononuclear cells were used for TCR beta sequencing. The Qiagen DNeasy Blood Extraction Kit was used to extract genomic DNA from the blood cell samples. The data were obtained in a study of cytomegalovirus exposure and HLA in healthy donors listed by TCRdb under 2017. As for the study more broadly: An earlier analysis of about 530 of the donors reported roughly 300 Gb of sequence data and 90 million to 120 million unique TCR beta sequences obtained from some 200 million T cells. Typing coverage varied by locus: 629-630 donors for A, B, C, DRB1 and DQB1; approximately 560 for DQA1; around 610 for DPA1; approximately 450 for DPB1. The aim of the study was to test whether cataloging public T cell receptors could identify signatures of past pathogen exposure. A later analysis re-analyzed previously published TCR beta repertoires from 550 to 700 donors and added high-resolution HLA genotyping to study TCR occurrence patterns. Alongside the repertoire data, information on donor age, sex, ethnicity and CMV serostatus was compiled. Rather than using new phenotypic data, the later analysis identified candidate immune exposures from TCR beta sequences and from how often those sequences occurred across donors. Every repertoire in the discovery cohort had been generated on one and the same sequencing platform. An earlier analysis of fewer than 750 of the donors used high-throughput TCR beta sequencing to judge whether each TCR beta V gene segment behaved as functional or pseudogenic. Roughly 5 DR-DQ haplotypes were handled as single units for association and clustering, since linkage in the cohort was strong. Of the approximately 400 genotyped donors, approximately 81% were placed in the genetic ancestry cluster associated with self-reported Caucasian donors. The T cell repertoires of under 750 subjects were profiled by immunosequencing and related to cytomegalovirus serostatus. Besides the first cohort of approximately 670 subjects, a separate validation cohort made up of over 95 different subjects was used. Among some 400 genotyped donors of the cohort, an average of approximately 240,000 unique TCR beta nucleotide sequences were sequenced per donor, roughly 20% of them non-productive. HLA typing included class I and class II loci at four-digit resolution. An early release that covered approximately 600 HLA-typed donors contained approximately 300 gigabases of sequencing data and roughly 84 million unique TCR sequences. To predict cytomegalovirus infection status, the study combined high-throughput TCR immunosequencing, statistical association of individual TCRs with disease status, and machine learning. A later genetic analysis used genome-wide SNP genotypes for about three fifths of the 666 donors, treating that subset as a discovery cohort.

The research as a whole found: When HLA alleles, especially DR and DQ, strongly co-occurred, attributing TCR associations to individual alleles was difficult. While some public TCRs were present in many individuals, most TCR sequences turned up only very rarely across donors. Correlated functional status among segregating V segments might be attributable to linkage disequilibrium, but an unknown experimental factor could not be ruled out. The sequencing pipeline was judged likely to have produced a cluster of highly shared sequence variants as a technical artifact. In the study, approximately 150 TCR beta chains were listed as associated with cytomegalovirus. The cohort was sequenced for TCR beta chains only, and without alpha or paired-chain data the features that could be detected were limited. Broadly in line with IMGT annotations, most TCR beta V segments showed up in productive rearrangements about 90% or about 30% of the time in an earlier analysis of under 700 of the donors. A further reported finding was that TCR beta sequences accurately predicted the HLA-A and HLA-B alleles for most subjects in the first cohort. At a false discovery rate of 0.05, a later analysis linked under 20,000 TCR beta sequences to specific HLA alleles. Compared with the roughly 670-donor mean, donors in an Asian-associated ancestry cluster had fewer N-insertions in productive TCRs, according to a later genetic analysis. Roughly uniform sequencing depth across donors was assumed in presence/absence analyses, although this assumption may not hold. In a later analysis, HLA-associated TCR beta chains showed more clonal expansion and lower generation probabilities than non-associated chains that were equally common. Cytomegalovirus status was reported to be diagnosed by the classifier with high specificity and sensitivity in both the original and validation cohorts. Because HLA typing was unavailable for some donors at each locus, only the typed subset was used in association tests. A later analysis found that most CMV-associated TCR beta chains appeared HLA-restricted, with HLA associations seemingly driven largely by CMV exposure. In a later analysis, several top co-occurrence clusters were reported to appear linked to parvovirus B19, influenza, CMV and Epstein-Barr virus. In vitro tests confirmed that a few of the cytomegalovirus-associated TCR beta chains recognize cytomegalovirus antigens. Because counts were too low, some 17 rarely observed V segments, including chromosome 9 orphons, were left out of the earlier analysis of a few hundred of the donors. An association between a missense DCLRE1C variant and V-gene and J-gene trimming of TCR beta chains was found in a later genetic analysis and replicated in an independent cohort. The 87-base-pair reads could not distinguish some IMGT-functional V segments, including TRBV6-2 and TRBV6-3, so those segments were excluded. CMV serostatus was the only immune exposure information available for the cohort. The authors suggested that the approach could potentially be generalized to other disease states and immunological phenotypes. In a later analysis, the rate of TCR association differed among HLA loci, with DRB1 alleles having the most associated TCRs and HLA-C alleles having the fewest.

The germline V gene gives CDR1 as SQVTM and CDR2 as ANQGSEA. Trimming takes 7 bases off V and 0 bases off J; junction bases not matched to a gene: 9. Spanning cysteine to phenylalanine, the CDR3 consists of 14 amino acids. The entry retains the CDR3 DNA only, 42 bases that are in frame from base 1. The library was produced with the immunoSEQ multiplex PCR assay. For the multiplex PCR, a mixture combining 60 forward primers for TCR Vbeta segments and 13 reverse primers for TCR Jbeta segments was used. A multiplex PCR assay on genomic DNA amplified the CDR3 region of rearranged TCR beta genes. The Illumina HiSeq System was used to sequence the amplified TCR beta libraries as 87-base-pair reads. In the authors' own workflow: A later analysis tallied around 87 million unique TCR beta chains across the 666 repertoires, and some 10 million of those chains were shared by two or more donors. To remove PCR and sequencing errors, raw reads were error-corrected and collapsed into unique sequences using a nearest-neighbor algorithm that merged closely related sequences. Alignment of CDR3 sequences to IMGT reference sequences was used to assign V, D and J gene segments. Each retained sequence needed at least a six-nucleotide match to both a V gene segment and a J gene segment. A rearrangement counted as productive if the CDR3 had no stop codons and remained in frame with V and J, and every other rearrangement counted as non-productive. CDR3 was defined according to IMGT convention as the region running from the second conserved V-encoded cysteine to the conserved J-encoded phenylalanine. The earlier analysis of about 590 of the donors excluded sequences that lacked an unambiguous match to a single V gene segment. An earlier analysis of 587 of the donors classified V segments as functional when productive rearrangements were above 56.7% and as segregating when the standard deviation between donors was above 5%. A statistical classification framework was developed to diagnose cytomegalovirus status using the catalog of TCR beta chain sequences. In a later analysis, TCR nucleotide sequences were compared against IMGT/GENE-DB human TR gene sequences so that V and J genes could be assigned. Using the TCRdist pipeline, a later analysis assigned CDR3 sequences along with most-parsimonious VDJ recombination scenarios. In a later analysis, each TCR beta chain was defined by its CDR3 amino acid sequence together with its V-gene family, and reads without a unique V-gene family were excluded. In a later analysis, some 600 highly shared, low-generation-probability nucleotide sequences were removed to address suspected cross-contamination and a sequencing artifact. In a later analysis, a clonal expansion index was calculated for each public chain from normalized within-repertoire ranks of inferred template counts. A later analysis computed generation probabilities with a VDJ recombination model fitted to out-of-frame rearrangements, and checked the results against IGoR. A later analysis scored TCR-TCR, TCR-HLA and TCR-CMV co-occurrence with hypergeometric tests, applying a repertoire-size bias correction to TCR pairs. To estimate false discovery rates, a later analysis permuted the HLA or CMV assignments 20 times. In a later analysis, co-occurring TCRs were grouped with DBSCAN, and TCRdist sequence similarity was added when clustering was performed within HLA-allele-positive subsets. Repertoires with fewer than 30,000 or more than 120,000 public chains, plus five repertoires with anomalous nucleotide sharing, were excluded from co-occurrence clustering. Not all clones reach the TCRdb copy of this immuneACCESS table, which keeps in-frame sequences only. Checked studies attribute under half of the gap to unresolved V genes and leave the rest unexplained. V and J calls and clone size follow that table, whereas D and trimming were derived from the DNA. The sample includes approximately 160,000 clones, with 55% to 70% observed a single time. In total, the top ten clones hold around 2.8% of the sample.

This sequence originates from a woman aged 40 to 50 in good health and CMV-seropositive. The rearrangement combines TRBV29-1 with TRBJ2-7; 7 junctional bases match TRBD1. The sequencing input was PBMCs. The nucleotide sequence is TGCAGCGCCCGACAGGGAGTAGACTCCTACGAGCAGTACTTC. This codes for CSARQGVDSYEQYF.